The 16 T cell receptor beta chains below come from one sample, sequenced in a study of spatial heterogeneity in lung cancer. The time point denotes: sample taken at primary tumor resection. Whole RNA, which was extracted from tumor, nontumor lung tissue or frozen PBMC, was sequenced without any cell sorting. TCRdb re-called the 5' RACE reads with MiXCR, one entry per CDR3 protein. The sample yields nearly 15,000 distinct CDR3 sequences, almost 8% seen once. This material consisted of PBMCs, taken at surgery. The receptors come from a female donor with early-stage non-small cell lung cancer.

This clonotype was observed many times. This rearrangement joins TRBV29-1 to TRBJ2-2, with TRBD2 as a possible D gene (6 bases). The CDR3 extends over 14 amino acids. The germline V and J ends were trimmed by 2 bases and 7 bases, with 14 bases remaining between them. Looked up from germline, CDR1 is SQVTM and CDR2 is ANQGSEA. CDR3 sequence reads: CSVEKQRANGELFF. The CDR3 DNA is TGCAGCGTTGAAAAGCAGCGGGCCAACGGGGAGCTGTTTTTT.

The chain links TRBV7-2 to TRBJ2-1; 12 positions match TRBD2. Germline trimming cut 4 bases from V and 6 bases from J; bases unmatched to any gene: 10. CDR3 length: 17 residues. Germline CDR1 SGHTA, CDR2 FQGNSA. The CDR3 sequence: CASSSCTSGGRSNEQFF. The CDR3, as DNA: TGTGCCAGCAGCTCGTGCACTAGCGGGGGGCGAAGCAATGAGCAGTTCTTC.

The table lists this clonotype with many counts. The genes are TRBV30 and TRBJ1-4; TRBD1 agrees at 9 bases. Per germline, CDR1 GTSNPN and CDR2 SVGIG (reference sequence). Germline trimming cut 4 bases from V and 8 bases from J; bases unmatched to any gene: 5. The CDR3 extends over 13 amino acids. Written as DNA, the CDR3 is TGTGCCTGGATGGGACAGGGTGGGGAAAAACTGTTTTTT. Encoded protein: CAWMGQGGEKLFF.

This clonotype was detected a few times. V usage is TRBV18 and J usage is TRBJ2-6; D is ambiguous. The V end lost 2 bases, the J end lost 3 bases, and 5 bases lay between the germline ends. The CDR3 consists of 14 residues. Germline assignment: CDR1 KGHSH and CDR2 LQKENI. The CDR3 DNA reads as TGTGCCAGCTCACCAGGGTTTGGGGCCAACGTCCTGACTTTC. Translation: CASSPGFGANVLTF.

This clonotype was counted ten times or more. J is TRBJ2-7 and V is TRBV29-1; D remains unclear. Germline V gene sequence: CDR1 SQVTM, CDR2 ANQGSEA. The V gene lost 4 bases and the J gene lost 3 bases, with 10 bases spanning the gap. This CDR3 is 12 amino acids long. The CDR3 spells CSVARLGYEQYF. The CDR3 DNA is TGCAGCGTTGCGAGGCTGGGCTACGAGCAGTACTTC.

This clonotype was found a few times. A much larger clone lies one base from this, so it may be a read error. The chain carries TRBV18 and TRBJ2-3; D not certain. In germline, CDR1 is KGHSH, CDR2 LQKENI. This CDR3 contains 12 residues. The CDR3 coding sequence is TGTGTCAGCTCAAGGGGCACAGATACGCAGTATTTT. This translates into CVSSRGTDTQYF.

About this clonotype itself: Being one base from a much bigger clone, this may be a read error. V gene TRBV29-1 combines with J gene TRBJ2-3; 8 bases align to TRBD1. CDR3 length: 14 amino acids. The germline V gene encodes CDR1 SQVTM and CDR2 ANQGSEA. Losses at the gene ends were 7 bases for V and 2 bases for J; bases not matched to a gene: 8. DNA of the CDR3: TGCAGCGCGGTCCGGGGACAGGACACAGATACGCAGTATTTT. This encodes CSAVRGQDTDTQYF.

Sample share makes this clonotype medium-sized (0.01 to 0.1%). This sequence joins TRBV9 and TRBJ2-5; a possible D gene is TRBD1 (5 bases). V was pared by 6 bases and J by 0 bases, with 15 bases between. Looked up from germline, CDR1 is SGDLS and CDR2 is YYNGEE. The CDR3 has 15 residues. CDR3: CASTEGVDYQETQYF. The CDR3 DNA is TGTGCCAGCACCGAAGGGGTAGATTACCAAGAGACCCAGTACTTC.

This clonotype has at least ten counts. The V gene is TRBV5-1, the J gene TRBJ1-2; TRBD1 matches at 7 bases. Germline trimming cut 4 bases from V and 2 bases from J; bases unmatched to any gene: 8. CDR1 and CDR2 (germline): SGHRS, YFSETQ. There are 15 residues in the CDR3. The CDR3 coding sequence is TGCGCCAGCAGCAGAGGACAGGAAAGAAACTATGGCTACACCTTC. Its translation: CASSRGQERNYGYTF.

The sample holds many counts of this clonotype. The V gene is TRBV6-5, the J gene TRBJ2-5, with TRBD2 identical over 8 bases. Trimming at V came to 5 bases and at J to 2 bases, leaving 16 bases not matched to a gene. The CDR3 loop spans 18 amino acids. The germline V gene encodes CDR1 MNHEY and CDR2 SVGAGI. Here the CDR3 reads CASSIQSPGASGQETQYF. DNA of the CDR3: TGTGCCAGCAGTATACAATCCCCCGGGGCTAGCGGGCAAGAGACCCAGTACTTC.

This clonotype was detected many times. The chain recombines TRBV13 with TRBJ1-1, with 8 nucleotides matching TRBD1. Germline V gene data show CDR1 as PRHDT and CDR2 as FYEKMQ (reference sequence). The CDR3 sequence is 15 residues long. J lost 3 bases, V lost 4 bases, and 7 bases had no gene match. This CDR3 is CASSSLDREDTEAFF. The CDR3 bases are TGTGCCAGCAGCTCCCTGGACAGGGAGGACACTGAAGCTTTCTTT. The whole variable domain, filled in from reference TRBV13 and TRBJ1-1, reads AAGVIQSPRHLIKEKRETATLKCYPIPRHDTVYWYQQGPGQDPQFLISFYEKMQSDKGSIPDRFSAQQFSDYHSELNMSSLELGDSALYFCASSSLDREDTEAFFGQGTRLTVV.

The chain recombines TRBV19 with TRBJ2-4, with D tentatively TRBD2 (5 bases). The ends were cut back, 5 bases at V and 7 bases at J, with 12 bases in the middle. Germline-derived CDR1 and CDR2 are LNHDA and SQIVND (reference sequence). There are 13 residues in the CDR3. This CDR3 is CASSPTRGNIQYF. CDR3 in DNA: TGTGCCAGTAGTCCAACCCGAGGGAACATTCAGTACTTC.

This clonotype was counted at least ten times. This chain links TRBV7-2 with TRBJ2-1; TRBD1 aligns across 10 bases. Trimming cost V 6 bases and J 4 bases; bases outside gene matches: 6. The CDR3 loop spans 15 amino acids. Looked up from germline, CDR1 is SGHTA and CDR2 is FQGNSA. The CDR3 DNA reads as TGTGCCAGCAGTCCCGGACAGGGGGGGTACAATGAGCAGTTCTTC. Translation gives CASSPGQGGYNEQFF. Drawing the rest from reference TRBV7-2 and TRBJ2-1, the complete variable domain is GAGVSQSPSNKVTEKGKDVELRCDPISGHTALYWYRQSLGQGLEFLIYFQGNSAPDKSGLPSDRFSAERTGGSVSTLTIQRTQQEDSAVYLCASSPGQGGYNEQFFGPGTRLTVL.

The J gene is TRBJ1-1, the V gene TRBV29-1; a weak D match, TRBD1 (6 bases). The ends were cut back, 3 bases at V and 3 bases at J, with 8 bases in the middle. Germline CDR1 SQVTM, CDR2 ANQGSEA. This CDR3 is built from 12 residues. CDR3 region: CSVEGGHTEAFF. The CDR3 DNA follows: TGCAGCGTTGAGGGGGGGCACACTGAAGCTTTCTTT.

J is TRBJ2-3 and V is TRBV18, with 10 bases fitting TRBD2. Looked up from germline, CDR1 is KGHSH and CDR2 is LQKENI. Trimming removed 2 bases from V and 2 bases from J; junction bases left unmatched: 10. The CDR3 spans 18 residues. DNA for the CDR3: TGTGCCAGCTCACCAAACTCGCCTAGCGGGGGATTCACAGATACGCAGTATTTT. Translated: CASSPNSPSGGFTDTQYF. Full variable domain (missing parts from reference TRBV18 and TRBJ2-3): NAGVMQNPRHLVRRRGQEARLRCSPMKGHSHVYWYRQLPEEGLKFMVYLQKENIIDESGMPKERFSAEFPKEGPSILRIQQVVRGDSAAYFCASSPNSPSGGFTDTQYFGPGTRLTVL.

The rearrangement uses TRBV6-2 or TRBV6-3 and TRBJ2-1, with 9 bases fitting TRBD2. This CDR3 has 14 residues. The germline gives CDR1 MNHEY, CDR2 SVGEGT. V was clipped by 6 bases and J by 4 bases; unmatched bases: 4. CDR3 coding DNA: TGTGCCAGCAGCCTAGCGGGGAGGTACAATGAGCAGTTCTTC. Translating it yields CASSLAGRYNEQFF.